What follows are 23 T cell receptor beta chains derived from one specimen sequenced in a study of T-cell reconstitution after alpha-beta-depleted transplantation in children. Preparation of the TCRbeta library used unique molecular identifiers. TCRdb recomputed calls from the PCR reads with MiXCR, one row per CDR3 protein. The sample holds about 200,000 distinct CDR3 sequences; more than 12% are singletons and the top ten take under 15%. The source material was PBMCs from the stem cell graft donor, sampled from the stem cell graft. The receptors shown here come from a human donor who donated a stem cell graft to a child with acute lymphoblastic leukemia.

At least ten counts were recorded for this clonotype. This rearrangement joins TRBV5-6 to TRBJ2-6; D perhaps matches TRBD2 (6 bases). There are 15 residues in the CDR3. The ends were cut back, 4 bases at V and 2 bases at J, with 10 bases in the middle. Germline V CDR1 and CDR2: SGHDT, YYEEEE. CDR3 nucleotide sequence: TGTGCCAGCAGCCCGACTAGGGCTGGGGCCAACGTCCTGACTTTC. Translation: CASSPTRAGANVLTF. Supplemented by reference TRBV5-6 and TRBJ2-6, the full variable domain reads DAGVTQSPTHLIKTRGQQVTLRCSPKSGHDTVSWYQQALGQGPQFIFQYYEEEERQRGNFPDRFSGHQFPNYSSELNVNALLLGDSALYLCASSPTRAGANVLTFGAGSRLTVL.

The genes are TRBV20-1 and TRBJ2-3, with TRBD2 matching 11 bases. The CDR3 spans 15 residues. Germline lookup yields CDR1 DFQATT and CDR2 SNEGSKA (reference sequence). Trimming removed 3 bases from V and 9 bases from J; junction bases left unmatched: 11. In DNA form, the CDR3 reads TGCAGTGCTAGGGTAGCGGGAGGGCCCTCGGAGACGCAGTATTTT. Translation: CSARVAGGPSETQYF.

Ten or more counts support this clonotype. The chain links TRBV20-1 to TRBJ2-3; 9 nucleotides line up with TRBD2. Trimming at V came to 0 bases and at J to 4 bases, leaving 2 bases not matched to a gene. This CDR3 has 14 residues. Germline lookup yields CDR1 DFQATT and CDR2 SNEGSKA (reference sequence). CDR3 bases: TGCAGTGCTAGAGATGTAGCGGGAGCAGATACGCAGTATTTT. Protein: CSARDVAGADTQYF.

The chain couples TRBV6-1 to TRBJ2-7; 7 positions agree with TRBD2. The CDR3 is 18 amino acids. Trimming at V came to 0 bases and at J to 2 bases, leaving 13 bases not matched to a gene. Looked up from germline, CDR1 is MNHNS and CDR2 is SASEGT. The CDR3 spells CASSEAGAGGRNTYEQYF. Written as DNA, the CDR3 is TGTGCCAGCAGTGAAGCGGGTGCGGGCGGGAGAAACACCTACGAGCAGTACTTC.

There are many counts of this clonotype. This sequence joins TRBV10-3 and TRBJ1-1, with 7 bases matching TRBD1. Germline V lookup: CDR1 ENHRY, CDR2 SYGVKD. With 3 bases clipped from V and 2 bases from J, the junction kept 6 bases outside the gene matches. This CDR3 has 15 residues. As DNA, the CDR3 is TGTGCCATCAGTGAAGGCGGGACAGTCAACACTGAAGCTTTCTTT. Translated: CAISEGGTVNTEAFF.

Many counts were recorded for this clonotype. The chain employs TRBV18 and TRBJ2-1; 9 bases agree with TRBD1. The length of the CDR3 is 13 residues. Germline lookup yields CDR1 KGHSH and CDR2 LQKENI. The V segment lost 6 bases and the J segment 6 bases; nucleotides outside the gene matches: 3. The DNA for the CDR3 is TGTGCCAGCTCGCCGGGACAGGGCAATGAGCAGTTCTTC. Its translation is CASSPGQGNEQFF.

Written as DNA, the CDR3 is TGCAGCGTTGCGGCCATTAGCGGGAGGGCTAGCTACAATGAGCAGTTCTTC. Residues: CSVAAISGRASYNEQFF. V usage is TRBV29-1 and J usage is TRBJ2-1, with 11 nucleotides matching TRBD2. Germline V lookup: CDR1 SQVTM, CDR2 ANQGSEA. Trimming at V came to 4 bases and at J to 3 bases, leaving 11 bases not matched to a gene. This CDR3 is 17 amino acids long.

This clonotype was detected many times. The chain uses TRBV10-2 and TRBJ2-7, with 10 nucleotides matching TRBD2. Germline V gene lookup returns CDR1 WSHSY and CDR2 SAAADI. V was pared by 8 bases and J by 2 bases, with 3 bases of the junction left unmatched. The CDR3 sequence is 13 residues long. As DNA, the CDR3 is TGCGCCAGCGCACTAGCGGGACCCTACGAGCAGTACTTC. Its protein product is CASALAGPYEQYF.

This chain connects TRBV5-1 to TRBJ2-5; the D gene could be TRBD1 or TRBD2 (5 bases each). In germline, CDR1 is SGHRS, CDR2 YFSETQ. Trimming left V 6 bases short and J 4 bases short, with 19 bases between. The CDR3 runs to 15 residues. CDR3 sequence: CASTVGTAMGETQYF. CDR3 DNA sequence: TGCGCCAGCACCGTCGGGACCGCGATGGGAGAGACCCAGTACTTC.

This clonotype was observed many times. The chain recombines TRBV20-1 with TRBJ1-1, with unresolved D. The CDR3 contains 14 residues. The V end was cut by 6 bases, the J end by 1 base, with 15 bases between. Germline V CDR1 and CDR2: DFQATT, SNEGSKA (reference sequence). The CDR3 DNA is TGCAGTGCATTTGATATAAGAGGGAACACTGAAGCTTTCTTT. Its protein product is CSAFDIRGNTEAFF.

The gene calls are TRBV5-1 and TRBJ2-1; D is unclear. The V end was cut by 2 bases, the J end by 4 bases, with 10 bases between. The length of the CDR3 is 14 residues. CDR1 and CDR2 from the germline V gene are SGHRS and YFSETQ. The chain's CDR3 is CASSLGFGYNEQFF. The CDR3 DNA reads as TGCGCCAGCAGCTTAGGCTTTGGGTACAATGAGCAGTTCTTC.

As to this clonotype: This may come from a read error, since a much larger clone is one base off. The chain carries TRBV12-3 or TRBV12-4 and TRBJ1-1, with no clear D. Trimming shortened V by 4 bases and J by 10 bases, and 13 bases separated the two germline ends. This CDR3 has 12 amino acids. CDR3 coding DNA: TGTGCCAGCAGTTCGGAGAGGTTGGTAGCTTTCTTT. It yields the protein CASSSERLVAFF.

This clonotype came up many times. This chain links TRBV5-1 with TRBJ1-1; D remains unclear. There are 13 residues in the CDR3. V gave up 4 bases and J gave up 4 bases, with 11 bases separating them. Germline V gene lookup returns CDR1 SGHRS and CDR2 YFSETQ. For the CDR3, the DNA is TGCGCCAGCAGCACTGCGACAACCACTGAAGCTTTCTTT. It is translated as CASSTATTTEAFF.

The gene calls are TRBV11-2 and TRBJ2-5, with a tentative D call TRBD2 (7 bases). V was shortened by 5 bases and J by 7 bases, with 17 bases between the two germline ends. Germline V lookup: CDR1 SGHAT, CDR2 FQNNGV. The CDR3 extends over 14 amino acids. CDR3 residues: CASSPVGGRMTQYF. CDR3 in DNA: TGTGCCAGCAGCCCCGTGGGGGGGCGAATGACCCAGTACTTC.

The table lists this clonotype with many counts. The rearrangement uses TRBV5-1 and TRBJ1-1; no definite D call. The CDR3 totals 17 residues. V was pared by 1 base and J by 0 bases, with 16 bases between. Germline V gives CDR1 SGHRS, CDR2 YFSETQ. The chain's CDR3 is CASSLTGYGDMNTEAFF. Written as DNA, the CDR3 is TGCGCCAGCAGCTTGACCGGTTACGGGGATATGAACACTGAAGCTTTCTTT.

A few counts support this clonotype. This chain uses TRBV27 with TRBJ2-7; 7 bases fit TRBD1. V lost 6 bases and J lost 12; bases outside the gene matches: 17. The germline V gene has CDR1 MNHEY and CDR2 SMNVEV (reference sequence). The CDR3 runs to 14 residues. CDR3 in DNA: TGTGCCAGCAGACCGGGACAGCGCCCTGGTTATCCGTACTTC. This codes for CASRPGQRPGYPYF.

CDR3 loop: CASSLSPQSSRNTIYF. The CDR3 bases are TGTGCCAGCAGCTTAAGTCCCCAGTCGAGTCGGAACACCATATATTTT. V usage is TRBV11-3 and J usage is TRBJ1-3; D gene ambiguous. Trimming removed 2 bases from V and 7 bases from J, with 18 bases in between. Germline V lookup: CDR1 SGHNT, CDR2 YENEEA. The CDR3 loop spans 16 amino acids.

Ten or more counts support this clonotype. The V and J genes are TRBV5-1 and TRBJ2-7; TRBD1 might be the D (6 bases). This CDR3 contains 15 residues. Between the trimmed V and J ends, which lost 4 bases and 5 bases, there was a span of 19 bases. CDR1 is SGHRS, CDR2 YFSETQ, per germline. CDR3 in amino acids: CASSPQSRQEDEQYF. The CDR3 coding sequence is TGCGCCAGCAGCCCCCAATCCCGACAGGAGGACGAGCAGTACTTC.

The genes are TRBV7-9 and TRBJ2-7, with 7 positions matching TRBD1. Germline assignment: CDR1 SEHNR and CDR2 FQNEAQ (reference sequence). Losses at the gene ends were 5 bases for V and 3 bases for J; bases not matched to a gene: 13. This CDR3 has 16 amino acids. The CDR3, as DNA: TGTGCCAGCAGCCACAGGGGACCAGGCGCCCTCTACGAGCAGTACTTC. It yields the protein CASSHRGPGALYEQYF.

This clonotype was counted ten times or more. J is TRBJ2-1 and V is TRBV3-1, with TRBD2 matching over 7 bases. Germline V gene sequence: CDR1 LGHDT, CDR2 YNNKEL (reference sequence). The length of the CDR3 is 16 residues. Trimming took 1 base from V and 3 from J; bases not matched to a gene: 6. This chain's CDR3 is CASSQGTSWSYNEQFF. CDR3 sequence (DNA): TGTGCCAGCAGCCAAGGGACTAGTTGGAGCTACAATGAGCAGTTCTTC.

This clonotype has ten or more counts. V usage is TRBV9 and J usage is TRBJ2-7; D is uncertain. V lost 0 bases to trimming and J lost 2 bases, with 9 bases between them. CDR1 is SGDLS and CDR2 is YYNGEE in the germline V gene. This CDR3 region has 14 residues. CDR3 DNA sequence: TGTGCCAGCAGCGTAGGGGCCAGCCCCTACGAGCAGTACTTC. Amino acids: CASSVGASPYEQYF. Full variable domain (remainder filled in from reference TRBV9 and TRBJ2-7): DSGVTQTPKHLITATGQRVTLRCSPRSGDLSVYWYQQSLDQGLQFLIQYYNGEERAKGNILERFSAQQFPDLHSELNLSSLELGDSALYFCASSVGASPYEQYFGPGTRLTVT.

The sample holds many counts of this clonotype. This rearrangement joins TRBV25-1 to TRBJ1-1; TRBD1 matches at 8 bases. The ends lost 3 bases at V and 1 base at J; junction bases unmatched: 1. Germline V lookup: CDR1 MGHDK, CDR2 SYGVNS. There are 14 residues in the CDR3. The CDR3 protein is CASSEQGANTEAFF. CDR3 nucleotide sequence: TGTGCCAGCAGTGAGCAGGGGGCGAACACTGAAGCTTTCTTT.

Comment on this clonotype: A much larger clone lies one base from this, so it may be a read error. The chain is built from TRBV20-1 and TRBJ2-7; perhaps TRBD1 as D (5 bases). CDR3 size: 10 residues. In germline, CDR1 is DFQATT, CDR2 SNEGSKA (reference sequence). The CDR3 loop reads CSAQGYGQYF. The CDR3 DNA sequence: TGCAGTGCTCAGGGATACGGGCAGTACTTC.